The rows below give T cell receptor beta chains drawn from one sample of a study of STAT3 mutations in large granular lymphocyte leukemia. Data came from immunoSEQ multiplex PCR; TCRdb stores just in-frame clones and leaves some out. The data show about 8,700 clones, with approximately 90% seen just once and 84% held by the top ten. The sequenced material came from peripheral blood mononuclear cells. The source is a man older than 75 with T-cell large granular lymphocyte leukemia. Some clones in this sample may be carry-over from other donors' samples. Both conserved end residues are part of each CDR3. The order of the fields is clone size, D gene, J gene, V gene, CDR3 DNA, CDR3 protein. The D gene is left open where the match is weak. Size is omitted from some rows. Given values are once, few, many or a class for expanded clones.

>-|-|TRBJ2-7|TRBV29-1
TGCAGCGTTGCTCCGGACAATTCCTACGAGCAGTACTTC
CSVAPDNSYEQYF
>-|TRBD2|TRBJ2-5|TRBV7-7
TGTGCTAGCAGCTCCGGGCCGGGAGGGGAGACCCAGTACTTC
CASSSGPGGETQYF
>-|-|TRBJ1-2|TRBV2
TGTGCCAGCAGTGAAAGATGGGGCTACACCTTC
CASSERWGYTF
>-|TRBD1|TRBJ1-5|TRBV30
TGTGCCTGGGGGGACAGCCCTAATCAGCCCCAGCATTTT
CAWGDSPNQPQHF
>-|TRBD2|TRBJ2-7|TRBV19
TGTGCCAGTAGTATTACTAGCGGGGGACCCTACGAGCAGTACTTC
CASSITSGGPYEQYF
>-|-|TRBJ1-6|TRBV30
TGTGCCTGGACCTCGTCCATGAAGGATTCACCCCTCCACTTT
CAWTSSMKDSPLHF
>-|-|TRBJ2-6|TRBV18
TGTGCCAGCTCACCAGGCAGTTCGCCCTCTGGGGCCAACGTCCTGACTTTC
CASSPGSSPSGANVLTF
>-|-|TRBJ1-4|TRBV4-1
TGCGCCAGCAGCCAAGAGGGGTCCACTAATGAAAAACTGTTTTTT
CASSQEGSTNEKLFF
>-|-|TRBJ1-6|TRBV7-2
TGTGCCAGCAGCGCAAGGGATGGGGGTGACTCACCCCTCCACTTT
CASSARDGGDSPLHF
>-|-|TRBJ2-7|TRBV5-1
TGCGCCAGCAGCTTGGTGGCGACAGACACCTACGAGCAGTACTTC
CASSLVATDTYEQYF
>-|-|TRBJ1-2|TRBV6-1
TGTGCCAGCAGTGACGGCAGGGGCAGGGCCTATGGCTACACCTTC
CASSDGRGRAYGYTF
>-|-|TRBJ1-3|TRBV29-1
TGCAGCGCCTTCGGGCAGATAGGAAACACCATATATTTT
CSAFGQIGNTIYF
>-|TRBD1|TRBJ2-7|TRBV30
TGTGCCTGTAATAGGGGGCGCTTGGGTTACGAGCAGTACTTC
CACNRGRLGYEQYF
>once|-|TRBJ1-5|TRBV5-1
TGCGCCAGCAGCTTGGGAGGTTATCAGCCCCAGCATTTT
CASSLGGYQPQHF
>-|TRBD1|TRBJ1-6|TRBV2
TGTGCCAGATCGGGACAGGGGAACTCACCCCTCCACTTT
CARSGQGNSPLHF
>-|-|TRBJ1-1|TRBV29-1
TGCAGCGTTGAAAGGCGGGAAGAAGCTTTCTTT
CSVERREEAFF
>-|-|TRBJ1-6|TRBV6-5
TGTGCCAGCAGTACGAACCGGGACCATAATTCACCCCTCCACTTT
CASSTNRDHNSPLHF
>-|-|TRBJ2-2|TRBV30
TGTGCCTGGTTTGGGTCCCACACCGGGGAGCTGTTTTTT
CAWFGSHTGELFF
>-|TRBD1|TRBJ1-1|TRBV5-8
TGTGCCAGCAGCTTGGTTCGGCAGGGGGGAGCTGAAGCTTTCTTT
CASSLVRQGGAEAFF
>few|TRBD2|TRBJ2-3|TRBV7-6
TGTGCCAGCAGCTTAGGGTCTAGCGGGGGGACAGATACGCAGTATTTT
CASSLGSSGGTDTQYF
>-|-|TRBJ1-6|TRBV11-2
TGTGCCAGCAGCTTATCCCGGTTACGTTCGAATTCAGGACCCCTCCACTTT
CASSLSRLRSNSGPLHF
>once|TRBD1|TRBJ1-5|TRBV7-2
TGTGCCAGCAGCTTAGTGTGGGGACAGAGCAATCAGCCCCAGCATTTT
CASSLVWGQSNQPQHF
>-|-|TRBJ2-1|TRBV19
TGTGCCAGTAGTATAAGGATAGTATCTACAAGTGAGCAGTTCTTC
CASSIRIVSTSEQFF
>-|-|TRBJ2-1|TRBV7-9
TGTGCCAGCAGCTCCCTATACAATGAGCAGTTCTTC
CASSSLYNEQFF
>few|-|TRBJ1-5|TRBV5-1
TGCGCCAGCAGCTTGACAGGTAGCAATCAGCCCCAGCATTTT
CASSLTGSNQPQHF
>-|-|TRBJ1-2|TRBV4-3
TGCGCCAGCAGCCCCCAGGAATTCTATGGCTACACCTTC
CASSPQEFYGYTF
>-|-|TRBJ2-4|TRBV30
TGTGCCTGGAGTACCACAGGTCGGGCCAAAAACATTCAGTACTTC
CAWSTTGRAKNIQYF
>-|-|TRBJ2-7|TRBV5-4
TGTGCCAGCAGCACCGGACAGAACGAGCAGTACTTC
CASSTGQNEQYF
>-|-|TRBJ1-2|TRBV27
TGTGCCAGCAGTTTAAGCCAGGTCAACTATGGCTACACCTTC
CASSLSQVNYGYTF
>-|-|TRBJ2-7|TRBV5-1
TGCGCCAGCAGGTCCCAAGGCGGCGAGCAGTACTTC
CASRSQGGEQYF
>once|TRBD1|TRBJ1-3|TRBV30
TGTGCCTATGGACAGGGGCACTCTGGAAACACCATATATTTT
CAYGQGHSGNTIYF
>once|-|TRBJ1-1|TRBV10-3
TGTGCCATCAGTGACCGGACAGAAGCTTTCTTT
CAISDRTEAFF
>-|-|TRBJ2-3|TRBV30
TGTGCCTGGAGTTTCTCTATGCTGCAGGGCAGTAAGACAGATACGCAGTATTTT
CAWSFSMLQGSKTDTQYF
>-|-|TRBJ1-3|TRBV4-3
TGCGCCAGCAGCCAAGTTGGTGGCACAGGGACGGGAAACACCATATATTTT
CASSQVGGTGTGNTIYF
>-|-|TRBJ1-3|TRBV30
TGTGCCTGGAGTGTACTTGGGGGGTACGGCGACACCATATATTTT
CAWSVLGGYGDTIYF
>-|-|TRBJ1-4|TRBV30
TGTGCCTGGGGCAATAAAAAAGGGGTCGCCTATGAAAAACTGTTTTTT
CAWGNKKGVAYEKLFF
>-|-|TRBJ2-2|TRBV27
TGTGCCAGCAGTTTAAGAGTGGCCGGGGAGCTGTTTTTT
CASSLRVAGELFF
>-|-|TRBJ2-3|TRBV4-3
TGCGCCAGCAGCCAGGGGGCGGTCACAGATACGCAGTATTTT
CASSQGAVTDTQYF
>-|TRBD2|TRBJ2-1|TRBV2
TGTGCCAGCGAGAGCGGGGGGGCGCGGGAGCAGTTCTTC
CASESGGAREQFF
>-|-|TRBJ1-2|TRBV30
TGTGCCTGGAAGGGATTGGGGTATGGCTACACCTTC
CAWKGLGYGYTF
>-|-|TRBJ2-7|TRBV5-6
TGTGCCAGCACCCTAGGGGGTTACGAGCAGTACTTC
CASTLGGYEQYF
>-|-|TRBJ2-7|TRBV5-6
TGTGCCAGCATCGGGAGCGGGTTGGGCTACGAGCAGTACTTC
CASIGSGLGYEQYF
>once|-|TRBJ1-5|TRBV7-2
TGTGCCAGCAGCCGGACCCAAGGGAGCAATCAGCCCCAGCATTTT
CASSRTQGSNQPQHF
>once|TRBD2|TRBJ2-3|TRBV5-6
TGTGCCAGCAGCTTTGGTAGCGGGCTTTTAGATACGCAGTATTTT
CASSFGSGLLDTQYF
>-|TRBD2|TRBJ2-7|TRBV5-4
TGTGCCAGCAGCTTGGGTGCGGGGGGGCCTTACGAGCAGTACTTC
CASSLGAGGPYEQYF
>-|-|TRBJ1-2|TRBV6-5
TGTGCCAGCACTAGGAGTGTCGACTATGGCTACACCTTC
CASTRSVDYGYTF
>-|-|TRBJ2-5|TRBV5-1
TGCGCCAGCCATTGGATTCCCGGTCAAGGAGAGACCCAGTACTTC
CASHWIPGQGETQYF
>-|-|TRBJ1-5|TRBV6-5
TGTGCCAGCAGTTACTCGAGTGGGCAGCCAAATCAGCCCCAGCATTTT
CASSYSSGQPNQPQHF
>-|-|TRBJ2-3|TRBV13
TGTGCCAGCGGACTAACCATAACAGATACGCAGTATTTT
CASGLTITDTQYF
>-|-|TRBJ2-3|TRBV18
TGTGCCAGCTCACCACCGAGTAGCGCAGATACGCAGTATTTT
CASSPPSSADTQYF
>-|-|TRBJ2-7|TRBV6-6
TGTGCCAGCAGCTCGGCAGGGATCTACGAGCAGTACTTC
CASSSAGIYEQYF
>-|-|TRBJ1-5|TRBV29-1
TGCAGCGTTGAGGTGGCAGGGAATCAGCCCCAGCATTTT
CSVEVAGNQPQHF
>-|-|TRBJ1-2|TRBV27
TGTGCCAGCAGTCCTTCACGGACATCTAACTATGGCTACACCTTC
CASSPSRTSNYGYTF
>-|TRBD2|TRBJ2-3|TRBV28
TGTGCCAGCAGGCGGCCTACTAGCGGGGGCACAGATACGCAGTATTTT
CASRRPTSGGTDTQYF
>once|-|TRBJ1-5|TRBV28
TGTGCCAGCACTTGGGGAGGGAGGGCAAATCAGCCCCAGCATTTT
CASTWGGRANQPQHF
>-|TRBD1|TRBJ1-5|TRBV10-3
TGTGCCATCAGTGCGGGACAGGCTAGCAATCAGCCCCAGCATTTT
CAISAGQASNQPQHF
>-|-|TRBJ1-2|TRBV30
TGTGCCTGGAACCCGGGGGGTGACGGCGGCTACACCTTC
CAWNPGGDGGYTF